The 12 T cell receptor beta chains given below trace back to one sample, sequenced in a study of Graves' ophthalmopathy and Graves' hyperthyroidism. RNA transcripts served as template for amplifying TCR beta CDR3 sequences. First-round RT-PCR relied on HTBI primers, and a second-round multiplex PCR came next. TCRdb re-derived calls from the multiplex PCR reads in MiXCR, one entry per CDR3 protein. The sample has about 400,000 distinct CDR3 sequences, over 20% seen once. The sequenced sample consisted of peripheral blood. The receptors shown here come from a woman aged 18-30 years with stable Graves' hyperthyroidism.

This chain uses TRBV27 with TRBJ1-2, with TRBD1 matching 7 bases. Looked up from germline, CDR1 is MNHEY and CDR2 is SMNVEV (reference sequence). This CDR3 has 15 amino acids. Germline trimming cut 6 bases from V and 2 bases from J; bases unmatched to any gene: 9. The CDR3 region is CASRQRQGTNYGYTF. For the CDR3, the DNA is TGTGCCAGCAGACAGAGACAGGGCACCAACTATGGCTACACCTTC.

This clonotype was picked up many times. The genes are TRBV12-3 or TRBV12-4 and TRBJ2-5; 7 nucleotides line up with TRBD2. The CDR3 sequence is 14 residues long. The trim removed 2 bases at V and 9 bases at J, leaving 9 bases unmatched. The CDR3 region has the DNA TGTGCCAGCAGTTTATCGCTAGCGGCCTTGGCCCAGTACTTC. Translating gives CASSLSLAALAQYF.

Many counts were recorded for this clonotype. This rearrangement joins TRBV30 to TRBJ1-1; D is ambiguous. Germline V gene sequence: CDR1 GTSNPN, CDR2 SVGIG (reference sequence). Trimming removed 2 bases at V and 1 base at J, with 8 bases between. The CDR3 spans 13 residues. CDR3 DNA: TGTGCCTGGAGTACTAGTCGGAACACTGAAGCTTTCTTT. The encoded protein is CAWSTSRNTEAFF.

This clonotype was counted at least ten times. This chain uses TRBV20-1 with TRBJ2-2; D could derive from TRBD1 or TRBD2 (6 bases each). The V end lost 2 bases, the J end lost 5 bases, and 15 bases lay between the germline ends. Per germline, CDR1 DFQATT and CDR2 SNEGSKA (reference sequence). The CDR3 is made up of 15 amino acids. The CDR3 nucleotides are TGCAGTGCTAGAATGGCGGGACACCTTACCGGGGAGCTGTTTTTT. Translating it yields CSARMAGHLTGELFF.

This clonotype has at least ten counts. The gene calls are TRBV6-1 and TRBJ2-7; 10 positions match TRBD1. Germline values: CDR1 MNHNS, CDR2 SASEGT. The CDR3 loop spans 13 amino acids. V was clipped by 7 bases and J by 3 bases; unmatched bases: 3. The CDR3 DNA reads as TGTGCCAGCACTAGGGACAGGGGCTACGAGCAGTACTTC. This codes for CASTRDRGYEQYF.

There are many counts of this clonotype. The V call is TRBV4-1, the J call TRBJ2-7; 9 bases are shared with TRBD2. CDR3 length equals 16 residues. Germline loops: CDR1 MGHRA, CDR2 YSYEKL. V was pared by 4 bases and J by 0 bases, with 7 bases of the junction left unmatched. For the CDR3, the DNA is TGCGCCAGCAGCCCTACTAGCGGGCAGAGCTCCTACGAGCAGTACTTC. Translating gives CASSPTSGQSSYEQYF.

At least ten counts were recorded for this clonotype. V gene TRBV6-2 or TRBV6-3 combines with J gene TRBJ2-7, with D perhaps TRBD1 (5 bases). Trimming took off 10 bases at V and 1 base at J, with 14 bases between the two ends. This CDR3 region has 13 residues. Germline V gene lookup returns CDR1 MNHEY and CDR2 SVGEGT. CDR3 sequence (DNA): TGTGCCAAGGACATTGGCGGTTCCTACGAGCAGTACTTC. Translating gives CAKDIGGSYEQYF.

V gene TRBV12-3 or TRBV12-4 combines with J gene TRBJ1-1; 7 nucleotides agree with TRBD1. CDR3 length: 14 residues. Trimming removed 7 bases from V and 1 base from J; junction bases left unmatched: 6. The CDR3 bases are TGTGCCAGCACCCCGGGGGACAGGAACACTGAAGCTTTCTTT. The encoded protein is CASTPGDRNTEAFF.

There are a few counts of this clonotype. The chain has TRBV3-1 and TRBJ1-5; D call uncertain. This CDR3 is built from 15 residues. Trimming shortened V by 0 bases and J by 3 bases, and 9 bases separated the two germline ends. Germline V lookup: CDR1 LGHDT, CDR2 YNNKEL (reference sequence). CDR3 in DNA: TGTGCCAGCAGCCAAGATCCCACCCCCAATCAGCCCCAGCATTTT. Its translation is CASSQDPTPNQPQHF.

The chain is built from TRBV28 and TRBJ2-7; D gene unclear. There are 16 residues in the CDR3. Germline loops: CDR1 MDHEN, CDR2 SYDVKM. The germline V and J ends were trimmed by 5 bases and 3 bases, with 20 bases remaining between them. CDR3 protein: CASSPATLEFSYEQYF. The DNA of the CDR3 is TGTGCCAGCAGTCCCGCGACCCTAGAGTTTAGCTACGAGCAGTACTTC.

This clonotype was counted a few times. The CDR3, as DNA: TGTGCCTGGGTCCCGGGACAGGGAGATGGAGTGACCCAGTACTTC. It is translated as CAWVPGQGDGVTQYF. The chain carries TRBV30 and TRBJ2-5; 9 nucleotides agree with TRBD1. The CDR3 loop spans 15 amino acids. The J segment lost 7 bases and the V segment lost 5 bases, leaving 14 bases of the junction unmatched. Germline loops: CDR1 GTSNPN, CDR2 SVGIG (reference sequence).

This chain connects TRBV5-1 to TRBJ1-3; 7 positions match TRBD1. After removal of 0 bases from V and 0 bases from J, the junction contained 3 bases not matched to a gene. The germline CDR1 and CDR2 sequences are SGHRS and YFSETQ. This CDR3 region has 16 residues. The DNA for the CDR3 is TGCGCCAGCAGCTTGGGAGACAGGGACTCTGGAAACACCATATATTTT. Encoded protein: CASSLGDRDSGNTIYF.